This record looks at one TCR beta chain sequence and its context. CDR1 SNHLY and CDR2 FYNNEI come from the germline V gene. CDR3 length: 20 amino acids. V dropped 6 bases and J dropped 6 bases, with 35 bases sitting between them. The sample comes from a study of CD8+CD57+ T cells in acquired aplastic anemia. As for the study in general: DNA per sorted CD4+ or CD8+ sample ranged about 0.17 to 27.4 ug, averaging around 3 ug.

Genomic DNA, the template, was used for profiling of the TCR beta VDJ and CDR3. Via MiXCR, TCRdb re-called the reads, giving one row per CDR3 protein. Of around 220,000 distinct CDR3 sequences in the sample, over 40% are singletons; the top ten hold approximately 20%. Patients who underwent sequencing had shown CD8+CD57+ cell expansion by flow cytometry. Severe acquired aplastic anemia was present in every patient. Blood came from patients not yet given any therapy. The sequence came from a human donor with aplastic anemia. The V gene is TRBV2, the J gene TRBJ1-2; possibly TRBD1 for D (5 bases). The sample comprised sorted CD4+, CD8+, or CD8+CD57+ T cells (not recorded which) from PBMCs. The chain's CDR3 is CASSFTAPFKGGTGGDGYTF. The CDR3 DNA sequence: TGTGCCAGCAGCTTTACCGCCCCGTTCAAAGGTGGGACCGGCGGGGATGGCTACACCTTC. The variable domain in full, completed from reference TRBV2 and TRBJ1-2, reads EPEVTQTPSHQVTQMGQEVILRCVPISNHLYFYWYRQILGQKVEFLVSFYNNEISEKSEIFDDQFSVERPDGSNFTLKIRSTKLEDSAMYFCASSFTAPFKGGTGGDGYTFGSGTRLTVV.